The clone carrying this T cell receptor (beta chain) was observed at least ten times. The sample comes from a study of early T cells in non-severe SARS-CoV-2 infection. Trimming took off 1 base at V and 10 bases at J, with 10 bases between the two ends. Per germline, CDR1 LGHDT and CDR2 YNNKEL (reference sequence). The CDR3 sequence is 12 residues long. TCRdb passed the 5' RACE reads through MiXCR, listing each CDR3 protein once. The repertoire holds about 82,000 distinct CDR3 sequences, with approximately 13% as singletons. This sequence originates from an adult who was a healthcare worker with PCR-confirmed SARS-CoV-2 infection or an uninfected control (not recorded which). The chain employs TRBV3-1 and TRBJ1-1, with no clear D. The sequenced material came from whole blood. CDR3 in DNA: TGTGCCAGCAGCCAAGGGTCAGCAGGAGCTTTCTTT. Translating it yields CASSQGSAGAFF.